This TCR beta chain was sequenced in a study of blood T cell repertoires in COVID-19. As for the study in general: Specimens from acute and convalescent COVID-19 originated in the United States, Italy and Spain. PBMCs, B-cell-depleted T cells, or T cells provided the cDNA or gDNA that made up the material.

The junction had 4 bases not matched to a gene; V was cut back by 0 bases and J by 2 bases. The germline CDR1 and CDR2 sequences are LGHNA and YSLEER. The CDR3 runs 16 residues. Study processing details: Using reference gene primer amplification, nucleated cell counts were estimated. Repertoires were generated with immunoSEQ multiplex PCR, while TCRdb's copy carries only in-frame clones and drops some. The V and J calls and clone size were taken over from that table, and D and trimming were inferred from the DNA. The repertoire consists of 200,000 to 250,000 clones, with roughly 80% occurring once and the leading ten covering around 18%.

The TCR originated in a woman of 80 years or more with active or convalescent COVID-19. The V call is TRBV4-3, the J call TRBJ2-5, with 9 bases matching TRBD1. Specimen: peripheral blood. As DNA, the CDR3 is TGCGCCAGCAGCCAAGATTTTGGACAGGGGCAAGAGACCCAGTACTTC. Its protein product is CASSQDFGQGQETQYF.